The 31 T cell receptor beta chains below were found in one sample sequenced in a study of T-cell reconstitution after alpha-beta-depleted transplantation in children. Preparation of the TCRbeta library used unique molecular identifiers. MiXCR, applied by TCRdb to the PCR reads, yields one record per CDR3 protein. This table has hundreds of thousands of distinct CDR3 sequences, 8% to 11% appearing once. The specimen comprised PBMCs, sampled before TCRalphabeta/CD19-depleted stem cell transplant. Every receptor here comes from a child aged 2-15 years with inherited bone marrow failure, due to receive a stem cell transplant.

This clonotype was counted only a few times. The chain joins TRBV28 to TRBJ2-7; 7 positions agree with TRBD1. The germline V gene has CDR1 MDHEN and CDR2 SYDVKM. The V gene end was trimmed by 4 bases and the J gene end by 6 bases; junction bases not matched to a gene: 6. The CDR3 covers 13 residues. The CDR3 loop reads CASSSVGGGEQYF. The CDR3 nucleotides are TGTGCCAGCAGTTCGGTAGGGGGCGGCGAGCAGTACTTC.

This clonotype was observed at least ten times. The gene calls are TRBV15 and TRBJ1-4, with 7 bases fitting TRBD1. The V gene's germline CDR1 is LNHNV and CDR2 YYDKDF (reference sequence). The CDR3 has 13 residues. The J segment lost 7 bases and the V segment lost 1 base, leaving 0 bases of the junction unmatched. The CDR3, as DNA: TGTGCCACCAGCAGAGCAGGGGGTGAAAAACTGTTTTTT. Its protein product is CATSRAGGEKLFF.

This clonotype was observed at least ten times. The chain employs TRBV6-1 and TRBJ2-1, with TRBD2 matching 7 bases. Germline trimming cut 6 bases from V and 4 bases from J; bases unmatched to any gene: 12. This CDR3 region has 16 residues. The germline gives CDR1 MNHNS, CDR2 SASEGT. This chain's CDR3 is CASRRLAGDLYNEQFF. Here the CDR3 DNA reads TGTGCCAGCAGGAGACTGGCGGGGGACCTGTACAATGAGCAGTTCTTC.

The CDR3 loop is CATSRGQGPSSSTDTQYF. CDR3 bases: TGTGCCACCAGTAGGGGACAGGGGCCTTCCTCTAGCACAGATACGCAGTATTTT. The chain has TRBV24-1 and TRBJ2-3; 10 bases fit TRBD1. CDR1 KGHDR and CDR2 SFDVKD come from the germline V gene. The CDR3 has 18 residues. V was clipped by 6 bases and J by 0 bases; unmatched bases: 11.

V and J are TRBV29-1 and TRBJ1-6; no clear D gene. CDR1 and CDR2 from the germline V gene are SQVTM and ANQGSEA. The CDR3 has 11 residues. Trimming took off 5 bases at V and 7 bases at J, with 6 bases between the two ends. The CDR3 spells CSVKSNSPLHF. DNA for the CDR3: TGCAGCGTTAAGTCGAATTCACCCCTCCACTTT.

There are many counts of this clonotype. This chain uses TRBV5-1 with TRBJ2-7; maybe TRBD1 (5 bases). CDR1 is SGHRS and CDR2 is YFSETQ in the germline V gene. V shed 0 bases and J shed 4 bases, with 11 bases lying between them. This CDR3 spans 14 amino acids. The CDR3 spells CASSLETESYEQYF. For the CDR3, the DNA is TGCGCCAGCAGCTTGGAGACAGAGAGTTACGAGCAGTACTTC.

This clonotype has ten or more counts. The chain combines TRBV12-3 or TRBV12-4 with TRBJ1-5; D is unresolved. This CDR3 is built from 13 residues. V lost 5 bases and J lost 3, with 8 bases in between. The CDR3 DNA reads as TGTGCCAGCAGTCGGGCCCCCAATCAGCCCCAGCATTTT. Amino acids: CASSRAPNQPQHF.

This clonotype was recorded at least ten times. The chain employs TRBV27 and TRBJ1-3; TRBD1 might be the D (5 bases). V was shortened by 2 bases and J by 0 bases, with 17 bases between the two germline ends. The germline V gene has CDR1 MNHEY and CDR2 SMNVEV (reference sequence). The CDR3 is 18 amino acids. For the CDR3, the DNA is TGTGCCAGCAGTTTAAAGTGGAGGGGAGGGTTCTCTGGAAACACCATATATTTT. Residues: CASSLKWRGGFSGNTIYF.

This clonotype was counted at least ten times. The chain recombines TRBV4-1 with TRBJ1-2; D may be TRBD1 (6 bases). CDR3 length: 13 amino acids. Trimming stripped 3 bases from V and 5 bases from J, with 10 bases between. Germline CDR1 is MGHRA and CDR2 is YSYEKL. The DNA for the CDR3 is TGCGCCAGCAGCCATGGACAGAGATATGGCTACACCTTC. It specifies CASSHGQRYGYTF.

This clonotype was seen at least ten times. The chain couples TRBV27 to TRBJ2-7, with D possibly matching TRBD1 (6 bases). CDR1 is MNHEY, CDR2 SMNVEV, per germline (reference sequence). The CDR3 is 15 amino acids. Trimming pared 2 bases from V and 5 bases from J, leaving 16 bases between. The CDR3 bases are TGTGCCAGCAGTTTAATCGGGGCAGGGGCACACGAGCAGTACTTC. This codes for CASSLIGAGAHEQYF.

This clonotype was seen many times. This chain links TRBV12-3 or TRBV12-4 with TRBJ1-1; 8 nucleotides line up with TRBD1. V gave up 5 bases and J gave up 0 bases; unmatched junction bases: 14. CDR3 size: 18 residues. CDR3 bases: TGTGCCAGCAGTCTGAGTGGCAGGGGGCAGGGGATGAACACTGAAGCTTTCTTT. This codes for CASSLSGRGQGMNTEAFF.

This clonotype showed up many times. The chain has TRBV11-3 and TRBJ2-7; the match to TRBD2 covers 7 bases. Germline assignment: CDR1 SGHNT and CDR2 YENEEA. The V and J ends lost 5 bases and 1 base, in that order; junction bases with no gene match: 5. This CDR3 region has 14 residues. CDR3 sequence: CASSQSGVSYEQYF. Written as DNA, the CDR3 is TGTGCCAGCAGCCAAAGCGGGGTATCCTACGAGCAGTACTTC.

The rearrangement joins TRBV19 to TRBJ1-5; D unresolved. CDR1 and CDR2 (germline): LNHDA, SQIVND (reference sequence). V was clipped by 3 bases and J by 3 bases, with 18 bases between them. The CDR3 consists of 17 residues. The CDR3 sequence is CASSISYRFRHNQPQHF. CDR3 sequence (DNA): TGTGCCAGTAGTATCTCTTATCGGTTCAGGCACAATCAGCCCCAGCATTTT.

This clonotype was seen many times. The chain links TRBV6-2 or TRBV6-3 to TRBJ2-1; no clear D gene. V was trimmed by 2 bases and J by 8 bases, leaving 10 bases between them. The V gene's germline CDR1 is MNHEY and CDR2 SVGEGT. This CDR3 comprises 13 residues. The CDR3 here is CASSYGIWDEQFF. The CDR3 bases are TGTGCCAGCAGTTACGGAATTTGGGATGAGCAGTTCTTC.

This clonotype was observed a handful of times. V is TRBV7-9 and J is TRBJ1-2, with D uncertain. This CDR3 is 12 amino acids long. The V end was cut by 8 bases, the J end by 2 bases, with 9 bases between. The V gene's germline CDR1 is SEHNR and CDR2 FQNEAQ (reference sequence). The chain's CDR3 is CASGKQNYGYTF. In DNA, the CDR3 is TGTGCCAGCGGGAAACAGAACTATGGCTACACCTTC.

This clonotype was picked up many times. The V and J genes are TRBV7-9 and TRBJ2-3; D is possibly TRBD1 or TRBD2 (5 bases each). The germline V gene encodes CDR1 SEHNR and CDR2 FQNEAQ (reference sequence). This CDR3 comprises 13 residues. The germline V and J ends were trimmed by 5 bases and 6 bases, with 12 bases remaining between them. The CDR3 nucleotides are TGTGCCAGCAGCCCGGGGCCTTCCGATACGCAGTATTTT. Protein product: CASSPGPSDTQYF.

This clonotype was recorded at least ten times. The rearrangement uses TRBV7-2 and TRBJ2-2, with TRBD2 identical over 10 bases. The CDR3 has 16 residues. Germline V gives CDR1 SGHTA, CDR2 FQGNSA. V was pared by 5 bases and J by 0 bases, with 3 bases of the junction left unmatched. The CDR3 reads CASSPGLAANTGELFF. As DNA, the CDR3 is TGTGCCAGCAGCCCCGGACTAGCGGCGAACACCGGGGAGCTGTTTTTT. Based on the CDR3 plus reference TRBV7-2 and TRBJ2-2, the full variable domain is GAGVSQSPSNKVTEKGKDVELRCDPISGHTALYWYRQSLGQGLEFLIYFQGNSAPDKSGLPSDRFSAERTGGSVSTLTIQRTQQEDSAVYLCASSPGLAANTGELFFGEGSRLTVL.

The chain is built from TRBV11-3 and TRBJ2-4; TRBD2 matches 9 bases. The CDR3 totals 17 residues. Germline V gene lookup returns CDR1 SGHNT and CDR2 YENEEA. J lost 6 bases, V lost 10 bases, and 19 bases had no gene match. The CDR3 here is CAIQNGTSNLRGNIQYF. The CDR3 region has the DNA TGTGCCATCCAGAACGGGACTAGCAACCTACGCGGAAACATTCAGTACTTC.

Ten or more counts support this clonotype. The rearrangement joins TRBV10-3 to TRBJ2-5; perhaps TRBD2 as D (5 bases). Germline CDR1 ENHRY, CDR2 SYGVKD. The CDR3 loop spans 13 amino acids. Trimming took off 7 bases at V and 5 bases at J, with 14 bases between the two ends. The CDR3 region is CAINEDRGETQYF. CDR3 coding DNA: TGTGCCATCAACGAGGATCGAGGGGAGACCCAGTACTTC.

This clonotype was recorded at least ten times. The J gene is TRBJ1-4, the V gene TRBV29-1; D may be TRBD1 (6 bases). Trimming took off 4 bases at V and 1 base at J, with 10 bases between the two ends. The germline gives CDR1 SQVTM, CDR2 ANQGSEA. The CDR3 runs to 14 residues. The CDR3 loop reads CSVGTAGTNEKLFF. Written as DNA, the CDR3 is TGCAGCGTTGGGACAGCGGGAACTAATGAAAAACTGTTTTTT. Full variable domain (rest looked up from reference TRBV29-1 and TRBJ1-4): SAVISQKPSRDICQRGTSLTIQCQVDSQVTMMFWYRQQPGQSLTLIATANQGSEATYESGFVIDKFPISRPNLTFSTLTVSNMSPEDSSIYLCSVGTAGTNEKLFFGSGTQLSVL.

A note on this clonotype: A much larger clone differs by one base, so this may be a read error. V usage is TRBV20-1 and J usage is TRBJ1-3, with D perhaps TRBD1 (5 bases). CDR3 length equals 15 residues. The V and J ends lost 3 bases and 2 bases respectively, with 14 bases between them. From germline, CDR1 is DFQATT and CDR2 SNEGSKA (reference sequence). The CDR3 nucleotides read TGCAGTGCTAGGTGGGCCAGGGAAGCTGGAAACACCATATATTTT. Protein product: CSARWAREAGNTIYF.

This clonotype was counted at least ten times. The V and J genes are TRBV7-8 and TRBJ2-7; TRBD1 might be the D (6 bases). This CDR3 region has 15 residues. V was cut by 5 bases and J by 5 bases, with 19 bases left in between. Germline CDR1 reads SGHVS; CDR2 reads FQNEAQ. The CDR3 DNA reads as TGTGCCAGCAGCGGACCCGGGACACCAAAAGACGAGCAGTACTTC. It translates to CASSGPGTPKDEQYF.

Regarding this clonotype: Given a much more abundant clone one base away, this may be a read error. V usage is TRBV30 and J usage is TRBJ2-7; tentative D call: TRBD2 (6 bases). CDR3 length: 13 amino acids. V was cut by 4 bases and J by 1 base, with 11 bases left in between. Germline V gene data show CDR1 as GTSNPN and CDR2 as SVGIG (reference sequence). In DNA, the CDR3 is TGTGCCTGGAATCTAGCGCGGTCCTACGAGCAGTACTTC. Amino acids: CAWNLARSYEQYF. Drawing the rest from reference TRBV30 and TRBJ2-7, the complete variable domain is SQTIHQWPATLVQPVGSPLSLECTVEGTSNPNLYWYRQAAGRGLQLLFYSVGIGQISSEVPQNLSASRPQDRQFILSSKKLLLSDSGFYLCAWNLARSYEQYFGPGTRLTVT.

This clonotype was detected many times. The CDR3 DNA sequence: TGTGCCAGCAGTAGAATACGACAGGGGGCGGATAATGAGCAGTTCTTC. It is translated as CASSRIRQGADNEQFF. V usage is TRBV12-3 or TRBV12-4 and J usage is TRBJ2-1, with 10 bases identical to TRBD1. The CDR3 consists of 16 residues. V gave up 5 bases and J gave up 7 bases; unmatched junction bases: 11.

The chain links TRBV4-2 to TRBJ2-5; a possible D gene is TRBD2 (6 bases). The CDR3 is 15 residues long. From germline, CDR1 is LGHNA and CDR2 YNFKEQ. Trimming pared 1 base from V and 1 base from J, leaving 10 bases between. CDR3 loop: CASSQGASAQETQYF. CDR3 coding DNA: TGTGCCAGCAGCCAAGGAGCTAGCGCCCAAGAGACCCAGTACTTC.

This clonotype was observed a handful of times. The gene calls are TRBV27 and TRBJ2-4; D is perhaps TRBD1 (5 bases). The CDR3 length is 15 residues. The germline CDR1 and CDR2 sequences are MNHEY and SMNVEV (reference sequence). V was clipped by 4 bases and J by 0 bases, with 10 bases between them. The CDR3 DNA follows: TGTGCCAGCAGTTCCGACAGCCTAGCCAAAAACATTCAGTACTTC. Translated: CASSSDSLAKNIQYF.

This clonotype was detected many times. The gene calls are TRBV6-1 and TRBJ2-5, with TRBD1 matching 11 bases. The V segment lost 6 bases and the J segment 4 bases; nucleotides outside the gene matches: 4. Per germline, CDR1 MNHNS and CDR2 SASEGT. The CDR3 covers 14 residues. The CDR3 region is CASRRTGGRETQYF. In DNA, the CDR3 is TGTGCCAGCAGACGGACAGGGGGCCGAGAGACCCAGTACTTC.

Ten or more counts support this clonotype. The genes are TRBV20-1 and TRBJ2-1, with 8 bases matching TRBD2. V shed 3 bases, J shed 0 bases, and the junction held 4 bases outside the gene matches. Germline CDR1 and CDR2: DFQATT and SNEGSKA (reference sequence). CDR3 length: 15 residues. The CDR3 here is CSASLAGGSYNEQFF. CDR3 DNA sequence: TGCAGTGCTAGTCTGGCGGGGGGCTCCTACAATGAGCAGTTCTTC.

This clonotype was observed many times. The V call is TRBV3-1, the J call TRBJ2-7; 10 nucleotides agree with TRBD1. The trim removed 2 bases at V and 4 bases at J, leaving 2 bases unmatched. Germline CDR1 and CDR2: LGHDT and YNNKEL (reference sequence). The CDR3 runs to 14 residues. Here the CDR3 reads CASSQPGQGYEQYF. Written as DNA, the CDR3 is TGTGCCAGCAGCCAACCGGGACAGGGGTACGAGCAGTACTTC.

This clonotype was seen ten or more times. The V and J genes are TRBV9 and TRBJ2-3; D is ambiguous. The CDR3 extends over 12 amino acids. Deletions cut 0 bases from V and 3 bases from J, with 2 bases between. Germline V gives CDR1 SGDLS, CDR2 YYNGEE. CDR3 region: CASSVGTDTQYF. In nucleotides, the CDR3 is TGTGCCAGCAGCGTAGGGACAGATACGCAGTATTTT.

This clonotype was counted at least ten times. The chain recombines TRBV5-4 with TRBJ2-7; D tentatively reads TRBD1 or TRBD2 (7 bases each). CDR3 size: 16 residues. Germline CDR1 and CDR2: SGHNT and YYREEE (reference sequence). Deletions cut 4 bases from V and 9 bases from J, with 26 bases between. Written as DNA, the CDR3 is TGTGCCAGCAGCCCGGGACAGCGGGGACCCGGTAGCGGGCAGTACTTC. Protein sequence: CASSPGQRGPGSGQYF.